The T cell receptor (beta chain) described here comes from a study of beta chain features in type 1 diabetes. Notes on the study in general: Type 1 diabetes patients had fewer VDJ junction insertions and more deletions. Across all four CD4+ subsets, people with type 1 diabetes showed modestly shorter TCRB CDR3s.

The CDR3 extends over 15 amino acids. Trimming removed 2 bases from V and 7 bases from J, with 17 bases in between. CDR1 is MNHNS, CDR2 SASEGT, per germline. TCRB transcripts that were expressed got sequenced, as all of the isolated RNA had been reverse transcribed. Assay: immunoSEQ multiplex PCR; the TCRdb copy retains only in-frame clones and omits some. The table shows around 250,000 clones, with 13% to 15% occurring only once. Note on this clone: Its cognate antigen is unknown.

The clonotype was recovered from a man aged 30 to 45 with type 1 diabetes. The V and J genes are TRBV6-1 and TRBJ2-5; D is unclear. Sequencing used naive CD4+ T cells from blood. The CDR3 protein is CASSESRTTPGTQYF. CDR3 nucleotides: TGTGCCAGCAGTGAATCGCGTACCACACCAGGGACCCAGTACTTC.